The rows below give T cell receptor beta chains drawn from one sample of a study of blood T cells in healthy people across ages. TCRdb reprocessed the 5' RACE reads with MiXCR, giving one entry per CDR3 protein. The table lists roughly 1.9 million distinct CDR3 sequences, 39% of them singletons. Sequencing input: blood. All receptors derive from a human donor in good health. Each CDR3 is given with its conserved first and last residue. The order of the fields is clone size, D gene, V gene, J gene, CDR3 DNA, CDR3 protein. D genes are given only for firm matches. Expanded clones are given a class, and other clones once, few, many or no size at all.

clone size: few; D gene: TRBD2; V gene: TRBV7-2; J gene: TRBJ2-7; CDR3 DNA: TGTGCCAGCAGCTTTAATTTAGCGGGGGACTCTCTTTCCTACGAGCAGTACTTC; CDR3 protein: CASSFNLAGDSLSYEQYF
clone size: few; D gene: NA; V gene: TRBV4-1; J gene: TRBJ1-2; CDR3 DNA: TGCGCCAGCAGCCCAGGACTTAACTATGGCTGCACCTTC; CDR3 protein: CASSPGLNYGCTF
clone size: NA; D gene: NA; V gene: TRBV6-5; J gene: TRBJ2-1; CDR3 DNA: TGTGCCAGCAGTGCACCTCGGGACTCCCATGAGCAGTTCTTC; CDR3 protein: CASSAPRDSHEQFF
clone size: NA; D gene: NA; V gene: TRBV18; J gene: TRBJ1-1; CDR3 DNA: TGTGCCAGCTCACCACCGTCTCAGGTTGAAGCTTTCTTT; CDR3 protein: CASSPPSQVEAFF
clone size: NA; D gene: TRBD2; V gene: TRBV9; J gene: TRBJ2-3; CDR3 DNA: TGTGCCAGCAGCGTTCTAGCGGGGGAGAGCACAGATACGCAGTATTTT; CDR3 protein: CASSVLAGESTDTQYF
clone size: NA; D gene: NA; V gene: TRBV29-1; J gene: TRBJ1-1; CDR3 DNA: TGCAGCCCGCGTCTCATGAACACTGGAGCTTTCTTT; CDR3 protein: CSPRLMNTGAFF
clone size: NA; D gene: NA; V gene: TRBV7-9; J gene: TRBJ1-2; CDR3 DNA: TGTGCCAGCAGCTTATCGTCGTATGTTGGCTACACCTTC; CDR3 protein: CASSLSSYVGYTF
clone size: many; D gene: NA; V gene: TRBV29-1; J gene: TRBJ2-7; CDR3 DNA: TGCAGCGTCAAAGACAGCAATTACGAGCAGTACTTC; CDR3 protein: CSVKDSNYEQYF
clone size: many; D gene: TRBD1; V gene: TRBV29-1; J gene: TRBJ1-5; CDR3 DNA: TGCAGCGTTGCGGACAGGGTCGATCAGCCCCAGCATTTT; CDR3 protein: CSVADRVDQPQHF
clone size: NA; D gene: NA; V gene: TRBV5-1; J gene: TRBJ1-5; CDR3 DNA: TGCGCCAGCAGCTGGACTCGGGGGAGTCAGCCCCAGCATTTT; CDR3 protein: CASSWTRGSQPQHF
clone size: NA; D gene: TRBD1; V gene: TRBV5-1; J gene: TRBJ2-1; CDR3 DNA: TGCGCCAGCAGCTTTACCGGGACAGGGAGGGATGAGCAGTTCTTC; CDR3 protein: CASSFTGTGRDEQFF
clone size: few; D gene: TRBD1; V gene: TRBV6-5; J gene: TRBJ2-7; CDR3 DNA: TGTGCCAGCAGTCGGACAGGTTCCTACTCCTACGAGCAGTACTTC; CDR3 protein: CASSRTGSYSYEQYF
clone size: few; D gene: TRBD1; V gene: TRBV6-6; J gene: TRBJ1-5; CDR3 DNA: TGTGCCAGCAGTTACCCGGGGGGACAGAGCAATCAGCCCCAGCATTTT; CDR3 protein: CASSYPGGQSNQPQHF
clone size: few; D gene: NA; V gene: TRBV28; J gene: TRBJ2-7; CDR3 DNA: TGTGCCAGCAACCGCCGAGGCAGCTCCTACGAGCAGTACTTC; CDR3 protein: CASNRRGSSYEQYF
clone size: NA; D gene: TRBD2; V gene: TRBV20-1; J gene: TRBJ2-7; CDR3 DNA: TGCAGTGCTAGAGTGTCTAGCGGGGGGGAAACCTACGAGCAGTACTTC; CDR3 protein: CSARVSSGGETYEQYF
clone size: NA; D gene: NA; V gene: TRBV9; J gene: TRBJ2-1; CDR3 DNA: TGTGCCAGCAGCGATAATATAGGGGGGAAGGACAATGAGCAGTTCTTC; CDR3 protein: CASSDNIGGKDNEQFF
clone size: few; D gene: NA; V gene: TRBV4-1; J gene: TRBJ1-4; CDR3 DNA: TGCGCCAGCAGCCAAGTCGGCGGTCTAGGTTCCCTCAATGAAAAACTGTTTTTT; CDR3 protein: CASSQVGGLGSLNEKLFF
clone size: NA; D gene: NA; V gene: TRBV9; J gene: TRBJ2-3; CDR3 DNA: TGTGCCAGCAGCGTAGGTTCAGGGAGAGGTCCCACAGATACGCAGTATTTT; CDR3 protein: CASSVGSGRGPTDTQYF
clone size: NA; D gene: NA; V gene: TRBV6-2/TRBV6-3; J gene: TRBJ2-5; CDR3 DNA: TGTGCCAGCAGAACCCTTGTACTCAGGGGATTCCAAGAGACCCAGTACTTC; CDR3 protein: CASRTLVLRGFQETQYF
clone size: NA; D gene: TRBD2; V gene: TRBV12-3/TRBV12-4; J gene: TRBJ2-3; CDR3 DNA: TGTGCCAGCAGCCAGGGACTAGCGGGTAAAGATACGCAGTATTTT; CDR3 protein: CASSQGLAGKDTQYF
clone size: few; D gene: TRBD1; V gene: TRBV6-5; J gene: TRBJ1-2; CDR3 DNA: TGCGCCAGCAGAGGGACAGGTGATTACGATGGCTACACCTTC; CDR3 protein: CASRGTGDYDGYTF
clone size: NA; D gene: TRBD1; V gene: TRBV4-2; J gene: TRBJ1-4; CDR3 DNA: TGTGCCAGCAGCCAATTTCTTTACAGGACAGGGAATGAAAAACTGTTTTTT; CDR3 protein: CASSQFLYRTGNEKLFF
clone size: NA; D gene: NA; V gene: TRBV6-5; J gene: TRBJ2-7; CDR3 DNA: TGTGCCAGCAGTTACTCCGTTGGGCGTACCTACGAGCAGTACTTC; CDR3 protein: CASSYSVGRTYEQYF
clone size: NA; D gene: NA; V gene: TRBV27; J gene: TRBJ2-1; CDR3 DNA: TGTGCCAGCAGTTTAAAGGGGAATGAGCAGTTCTTC; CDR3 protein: CASSLKGNEQFF
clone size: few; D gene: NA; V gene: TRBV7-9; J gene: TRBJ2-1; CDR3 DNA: TGTGCCAGCAGCTCTCGGACCCACCCATACAATGAGCAGTTCTTC; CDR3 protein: CASSSRTHPYNEQFF
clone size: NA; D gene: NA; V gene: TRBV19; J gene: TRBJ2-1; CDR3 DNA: TGTGCCAGTACCCCGGCGGGGGCGTACAATGAGCAGTTCTTC; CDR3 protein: CASTPAGAYNEQFF
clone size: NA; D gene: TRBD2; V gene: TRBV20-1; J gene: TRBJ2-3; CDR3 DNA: TGCAGTGCTAGTCCGGGGGGGCTACCAGATACGCAGTATTTT; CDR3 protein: CSASPGGLPDTQYF
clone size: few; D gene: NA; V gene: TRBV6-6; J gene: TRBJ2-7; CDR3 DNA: TGTGCCAGCAGTTCCCAGCAACTATATATCTCCTACGAGCAGTACTTC; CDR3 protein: CASSSQQLYISYEQYF
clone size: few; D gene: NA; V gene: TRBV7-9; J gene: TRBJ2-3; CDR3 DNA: TGTGCCAGCAGCTTAGGACTTCTAGATACGCAGTATTTT; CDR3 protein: CASSLGLLDTQYF
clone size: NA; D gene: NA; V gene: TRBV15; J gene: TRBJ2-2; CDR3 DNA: TGTGCCACCAGCTCCACAGTGAACACCGGGGAGCTGTTTTTT; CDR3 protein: CATSSTVNTGELFF
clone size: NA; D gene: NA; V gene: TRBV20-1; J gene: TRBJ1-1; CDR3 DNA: TGCAGTGCTAGAGATTTATCGGTTAACACTGAAGCTTTCTTT; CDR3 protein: CSARDLSVNTEAFF
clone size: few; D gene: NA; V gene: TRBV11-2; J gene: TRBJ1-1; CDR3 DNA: TGTGCCAGCAGCTCCCACTGGGGGGGCACTGAAGCTTTCTTT; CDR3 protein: CASSSHWGGTEAFF
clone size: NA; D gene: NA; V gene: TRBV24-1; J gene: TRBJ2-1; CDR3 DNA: TGTGCCACCAGTGATCACCTTCTAAATGAGCAGTTCTTC; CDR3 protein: CATSDHLLNEQFF
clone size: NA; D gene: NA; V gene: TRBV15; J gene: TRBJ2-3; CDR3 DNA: TGTGCCACCAGCAGAGTGGGCAGCCGGCCCGGTACGCAGTATTTT; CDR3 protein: CATSRVGSRPGTQYF
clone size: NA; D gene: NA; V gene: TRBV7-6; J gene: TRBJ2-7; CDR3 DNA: TGTGCCAGCAGCTTAGGGGGCCGGGACGGGGCCTACGAGCAGTACTTC; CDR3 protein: CASSLGGRDGAYEQYF
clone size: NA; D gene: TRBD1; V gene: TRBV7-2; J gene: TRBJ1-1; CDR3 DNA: TGTGCCAGCAGCACTCGACAGGGCACCTACACTGAAGCTTTCTTT; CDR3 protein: CASSTRQGTYTEAFF
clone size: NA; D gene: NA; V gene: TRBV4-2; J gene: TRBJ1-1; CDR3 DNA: TGTGCCAGCAGCCCCGGGTTCCAGGGGAACACTGAAGCTTTCTTT; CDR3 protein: CASSPGFQGNTEAFF
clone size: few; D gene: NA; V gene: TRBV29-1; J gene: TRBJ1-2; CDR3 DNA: TGCAGCGTAGGACTCCGGGGCTCTAACTATGGCTACACCTTC; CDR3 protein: CSVGLRGSNYGYTF
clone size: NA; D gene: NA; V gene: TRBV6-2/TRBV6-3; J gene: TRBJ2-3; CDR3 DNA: TGTGCCAGCACCCAGAGGGGTGTAGATACGCAGTATTTT; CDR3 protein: CASTQRGVDTQYF
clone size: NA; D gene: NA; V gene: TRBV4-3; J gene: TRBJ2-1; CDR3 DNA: TGCGCCAGCAGCCAAGTCGCGGGGCTTGAGCAGTTCTTC; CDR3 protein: CASSQVAGLEQFF
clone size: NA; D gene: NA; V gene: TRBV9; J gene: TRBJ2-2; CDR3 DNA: TGTGCCAGCAGCATTCGGACAGACGACGGGGAGCTGTTTTTT; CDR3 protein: CASSIRTDDGELFF
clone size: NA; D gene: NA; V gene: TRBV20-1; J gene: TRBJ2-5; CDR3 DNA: TGCAGTGCTAGAGCGTATCAAGAGACCCAGTACTTC; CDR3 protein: CSARAYQETQYF
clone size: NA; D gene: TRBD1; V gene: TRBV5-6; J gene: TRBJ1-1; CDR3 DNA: TGTGCCAGCAGCTTAATTGACAGGGGAAGGAACACTGAAGCTTTCTTT; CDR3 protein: CASSLIDRGRNTEAFF
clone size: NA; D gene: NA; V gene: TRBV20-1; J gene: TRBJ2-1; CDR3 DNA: TGCAGTGCTAGAGATCAAAGAGGGGAGAGCTCCTACAATGAGCAGTTCTTC; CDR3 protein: CSARDQRGESSYNEQFF
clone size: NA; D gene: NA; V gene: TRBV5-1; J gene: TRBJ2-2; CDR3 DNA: TGCGCCAGCAGCGACCAGGCAGGAAACACCGGGGAGCTGTTTTTT; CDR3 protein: CASSDQAGNTGELFF
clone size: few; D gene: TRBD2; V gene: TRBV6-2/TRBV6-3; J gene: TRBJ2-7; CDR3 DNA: TGTGCCAGCAAACTAGCGGGGATCTCCTACGAGCAGTACTTC; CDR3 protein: CASKLAGISYEQYF
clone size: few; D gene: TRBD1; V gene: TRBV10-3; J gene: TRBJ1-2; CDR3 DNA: TGTGCCATCAGCAACTTAACGGGACAGGGGTATAACTATGGCTACACCTTC; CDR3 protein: CAISNLTGQGYNYGYTF
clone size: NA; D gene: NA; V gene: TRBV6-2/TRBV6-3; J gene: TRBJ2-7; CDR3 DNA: TGTGCCAGCAGTTGGGCGGGGGCCTTCGAGCAGTACTTC; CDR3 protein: CASSWAGAFEQYF